Sequencing of this T cell receptor (beta chain) was carried out in a study of blood T cell repertoires in COVID-19. TCRdb's copy holds only in-frame clones and misses some; the assay was immunoSEQ multiplex PCR. The sample has 110,000 to 150,000 clones, around 90% seen once; the top ten hold roughly 1.9%. Sequencing was done on a sample of peripheral blood. This receptor was obtained from a man between 70 and 80 years old with acute or convalescent COVID-19.

The CDR3 nucleotides are TGCGCCAGCAGCCGGGATATGAACACTGAAGCTTTCTTT. Translation gives CASSRDMNTEAFF. V and J are TRBV5-1 and TRBJ1-1; no clear D. The CDR3 is made up of 13 amino acids. V shed 4 bases and J shed 0 bases, with 7 bases lying between them. CDR1 and CDR2 (germline): SGHRS, YFSETQ.